This is a list of T cell receptor beta chains from one sample in a study of T cells in Graves' hyperthyroidism and ophthalmopathy. TCRdb re-called the multiplex PCR reads through MiXCR, storing one row per CDR3 protein. The sample holds roughly 840,000 distinct CDR3 sequences, roughly 40% seen once. The sequencing input was blood. These TCRs come from a man aged 18 to 35 with Graves' hyperthyroidism. CDR3s include the opening cysteine and the closing phenylalanine or tryptophan. A D gene is named only where the DNA matches it firmly. Only some rows state a clone size, as once, few, many or a class for expanded clones.

j_call,v_call,d_call,clone_size,cdr3_length,cdr3_nt,cdr3_aa
TRBJ2-7,TRBV11-1,.,.,11,TGTGCCTGGACCAACTCCTACGAGCAGTACTTC,CAWTNSYEQYF
TRBJ1-1,TRBV7-3,.,many,15,TGTGCCAGCAGCTTAATTGGACTCGCGAACACTGAAGCTTTCTTT,CASSLIGLANTEAFF
TRBJ2-7,TRBV20-1,.,many,10,TGCAGTGCTACCACCGGCGAGCAGTACTTC,CSATTGEQYF
TRBJ1-1,TRBV20-1,.,.,13,TGCAGTGCTAGAGTACAGGGAGGGACTGAAGCTTTCTTT,CSARVQGGTEAFF
TRBJ2-2,TRBV7-8,TRBD2,few,12,TGTGCCAGCAGCTTGGGACTATTGGAGCTGTTTTTT,CASSLGLLELFF
TRBJ2-5,TRBV7-2,.,.,14,TGTGCCAGCAGCCGTCCAGGGAGTTGGGAGACCCAGTACTTC,CASSRPGSWETQYF
TRBJ2-3,TRBV5-1,.,.,13,TGCGCCAGCAGCCCGTCTAGTGCAGATACGCAGTATTTT,CASSPSSADTQYF
TRBJ2-5,TRBV20-1,.,.,15,TGCAGTGCTATAAAGGGACGAGTCGGAAAAGAGACCCAGTACTTC,CSAIKGRVGKETQYF
TRBJ1-2,TRBV19,TRBD1,few,15,TGTGCCAGTAGTCTTTCCGGGACAGAGCCTCATGGCTACACCTTC,CASSLSGTEPHGYTF
TRBJ1-1,TRBV19,.,.,14,TGTGCCAGTACCAAAGAGGGGGGTGACACTGAAGCTTTCTTT,CASTKEGGDTEAFF
TRBJ1-1,TRBV7-9,.,.,14,TGTGCCAGCAGTATAGGGGAGATGAACACTGAAGCTTTCTTT,CASSIGEMNTEAFF
TRBJ1-1,TRBV7-9,.,few,12,TGTGCCAGCAGCCCCGAACTCCTAGAAGCTTTCTTT,CASSPELLEAFF
TRBJ1-6,TRBV7-7,TRBD1,few,14,TGTGCTAGCAGCCCCGGACAGGGAATCTCACCCCTCCACTTT,CASSPGQGISPLHF
TRBJ1-1,TRBV12-3/TRBV12-4,.,many,11,TGTGCCAGCAGGTGGGACACTGAAGCTTTCTTT,CASRWDTEAFF
TRBJ2-7,TRBV29-1,.,.,13,TGCAGCGTTGTTGGGAGCAACAGGATCGAGCAGTACTTC,CSVVGSNRIEQYF
TRBJ1-2,TRBV5-1,.,.,14,TGCGCCAGCAGCTTGAGTGAGGGACGTCATGGCTACACCTTC,CASSLSEGRHGYTF
TRBJ2-7,TRBV19,TRBD1,.,14,TGTGCCAGCACCGAACAACAGGGGGTCCCCGAGCAGTACTTC,CASTEQQGVPEQYF